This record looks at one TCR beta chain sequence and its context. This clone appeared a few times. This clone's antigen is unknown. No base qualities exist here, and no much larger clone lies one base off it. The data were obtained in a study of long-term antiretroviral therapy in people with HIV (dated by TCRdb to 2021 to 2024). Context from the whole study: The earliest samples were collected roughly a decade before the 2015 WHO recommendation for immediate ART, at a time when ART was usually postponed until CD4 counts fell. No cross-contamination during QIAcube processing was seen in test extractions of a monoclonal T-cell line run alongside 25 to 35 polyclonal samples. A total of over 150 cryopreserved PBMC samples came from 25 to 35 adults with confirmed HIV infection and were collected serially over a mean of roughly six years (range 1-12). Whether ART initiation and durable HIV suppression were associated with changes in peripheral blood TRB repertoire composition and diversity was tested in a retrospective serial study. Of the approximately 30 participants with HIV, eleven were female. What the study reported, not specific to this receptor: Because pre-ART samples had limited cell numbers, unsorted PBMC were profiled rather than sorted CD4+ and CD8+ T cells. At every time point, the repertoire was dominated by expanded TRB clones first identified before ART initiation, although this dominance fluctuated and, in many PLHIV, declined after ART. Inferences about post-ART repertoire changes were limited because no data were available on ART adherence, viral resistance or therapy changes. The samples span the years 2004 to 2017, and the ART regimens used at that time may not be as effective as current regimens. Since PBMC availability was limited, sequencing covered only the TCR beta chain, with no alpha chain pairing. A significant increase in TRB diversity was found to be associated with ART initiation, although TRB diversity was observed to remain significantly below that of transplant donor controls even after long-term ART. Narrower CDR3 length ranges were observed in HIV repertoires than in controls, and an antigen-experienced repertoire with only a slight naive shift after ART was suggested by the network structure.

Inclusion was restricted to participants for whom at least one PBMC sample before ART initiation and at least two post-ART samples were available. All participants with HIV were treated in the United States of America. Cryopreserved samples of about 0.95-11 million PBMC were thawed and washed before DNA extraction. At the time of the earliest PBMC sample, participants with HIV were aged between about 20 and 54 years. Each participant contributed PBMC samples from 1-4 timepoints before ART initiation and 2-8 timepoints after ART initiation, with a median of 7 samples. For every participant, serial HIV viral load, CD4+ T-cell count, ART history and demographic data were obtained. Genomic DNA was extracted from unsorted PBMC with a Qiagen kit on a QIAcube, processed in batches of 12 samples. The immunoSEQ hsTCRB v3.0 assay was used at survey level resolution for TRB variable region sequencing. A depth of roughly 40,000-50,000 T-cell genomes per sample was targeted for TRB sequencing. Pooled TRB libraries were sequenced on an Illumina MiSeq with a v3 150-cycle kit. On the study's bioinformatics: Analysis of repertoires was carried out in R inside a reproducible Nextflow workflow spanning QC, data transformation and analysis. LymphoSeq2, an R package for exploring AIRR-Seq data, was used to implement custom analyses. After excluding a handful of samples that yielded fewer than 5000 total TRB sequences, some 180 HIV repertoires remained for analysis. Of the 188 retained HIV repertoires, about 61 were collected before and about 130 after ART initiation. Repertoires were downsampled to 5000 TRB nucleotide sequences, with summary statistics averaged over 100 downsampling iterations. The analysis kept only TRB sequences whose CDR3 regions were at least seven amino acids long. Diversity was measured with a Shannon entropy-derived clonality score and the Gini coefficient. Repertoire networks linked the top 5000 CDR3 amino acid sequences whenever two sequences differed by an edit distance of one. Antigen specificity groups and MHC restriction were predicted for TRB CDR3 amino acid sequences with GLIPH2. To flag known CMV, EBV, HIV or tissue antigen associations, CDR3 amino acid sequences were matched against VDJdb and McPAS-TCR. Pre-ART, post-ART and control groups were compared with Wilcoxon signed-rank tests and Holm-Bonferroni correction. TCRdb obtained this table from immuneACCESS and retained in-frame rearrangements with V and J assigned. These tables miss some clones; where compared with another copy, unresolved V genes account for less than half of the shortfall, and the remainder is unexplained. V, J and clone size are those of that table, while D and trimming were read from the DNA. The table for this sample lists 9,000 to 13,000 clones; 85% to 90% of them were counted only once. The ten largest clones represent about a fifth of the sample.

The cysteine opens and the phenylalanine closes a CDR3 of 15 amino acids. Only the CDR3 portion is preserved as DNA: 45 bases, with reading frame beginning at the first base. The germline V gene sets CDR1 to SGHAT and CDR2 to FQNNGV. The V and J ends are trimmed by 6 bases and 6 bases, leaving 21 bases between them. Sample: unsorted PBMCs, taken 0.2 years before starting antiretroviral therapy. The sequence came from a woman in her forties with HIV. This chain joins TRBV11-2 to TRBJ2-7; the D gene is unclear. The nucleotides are TGTGCCAGCAGTCATCTAGGCCCACCCGCCGGCGAGCAGTACTTC. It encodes CASSHLGPPAGEQYF.